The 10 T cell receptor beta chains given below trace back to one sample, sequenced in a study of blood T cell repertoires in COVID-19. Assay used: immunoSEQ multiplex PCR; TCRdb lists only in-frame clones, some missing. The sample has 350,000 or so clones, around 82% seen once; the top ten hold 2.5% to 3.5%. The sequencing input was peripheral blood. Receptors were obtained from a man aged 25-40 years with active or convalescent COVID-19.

This CDR3 reads CASASGGTEAFF. In DNA, the CDR3 is TGTGCTAGTGCCTCGGGGGGGACTGAAGCTTTCTTT. V usage is TRBV12-5 and J usage is TRBJ1-1, with D maybe TRBD1 (5 bases). This CDR3 region has 12 residues. Germline V lookup: CDR1 LGHNT, CDR2 FRNRAP. Trimming shortened V by 7 bases and J by 5 bases, and 11 bases separated the two germline ends.

Here the CDR3 DNA reads TGTGCCAGCAGCCTACTAGCGGGAGGCAATGAGCAGTTCTTC. Its protein product is CASSLLAGGNEQFF. The rearrangement uses TRBV7-3 and TRBJ2-1, with 12 bases aligning to TRBD2. This CDR3 is 14 amino acids long. Trimming took 5 bases from V and 6 from J; bases not matched to a gene: 2. Germline V gene sequence: CDR1 SGHTA, CDR2 FQGTGA.

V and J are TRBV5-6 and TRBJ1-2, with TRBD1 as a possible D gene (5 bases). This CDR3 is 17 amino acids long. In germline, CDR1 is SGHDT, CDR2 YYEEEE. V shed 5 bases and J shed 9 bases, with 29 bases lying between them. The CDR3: CASSSTGQGDFLRRYTF. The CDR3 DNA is TGTGCCAGCAGTTCTACCGGCCAGGGCGATTTTCTAAGGCGCTACACCTTC. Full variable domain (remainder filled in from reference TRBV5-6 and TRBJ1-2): DAGVTQSPTHLIKTRGQQVTLRCSPKSGHDTVSWYQQALGQGPQFIFQYYEEEERQRGNFPDRFSGHQFPNYSSELNVNALLLGDSALYLCASSSTGQGDFLRRYTFGSGTRLTVV.

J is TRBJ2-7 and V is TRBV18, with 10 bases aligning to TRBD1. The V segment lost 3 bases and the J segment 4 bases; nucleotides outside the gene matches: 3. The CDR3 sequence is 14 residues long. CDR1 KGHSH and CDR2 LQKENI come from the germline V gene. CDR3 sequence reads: CASSPRDRGYEQYF. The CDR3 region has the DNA TGTGCCAGCTCACCCCGGGACAGGGGATACGAGCAGTACTTC.

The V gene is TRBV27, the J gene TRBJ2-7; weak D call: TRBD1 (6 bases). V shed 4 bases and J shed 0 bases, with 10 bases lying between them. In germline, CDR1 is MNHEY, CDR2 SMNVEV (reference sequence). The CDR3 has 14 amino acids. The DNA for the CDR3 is TGTGCCAGCAGTTATCAGGGGAGCTCCTACGAGCAGTACTTC. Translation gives CASSYQGSSYEQYF.

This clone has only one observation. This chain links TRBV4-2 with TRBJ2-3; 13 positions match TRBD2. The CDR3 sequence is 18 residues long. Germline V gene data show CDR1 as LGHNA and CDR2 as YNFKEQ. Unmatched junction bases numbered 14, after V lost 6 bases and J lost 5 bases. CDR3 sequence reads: CASRPLAGGRYGQDTQYF. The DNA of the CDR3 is TGTGCCAGCAGACCACTAGCGGGGGGGCGATACGGACAAGATACGCAGTATTTT.

CDR3 protein: CATSRHRGLAGYNEQFF. DNA for the CDR3: TGTGCCACCAGCAGGCATAGAGGACTAGCGGGCTACAATGAGCAGTTCTTC. The J gene is TRBJ2-1, the V gene TRBV15; 11 bases map to TRBD2. Germline V gene data show CDR1 as LNHNV and CDR2 as YYDKDF (reference sequence). The CDR3 extends over 17 amino acids. V lost 3 bases and J lost 3; bases outside the gene matches: 7.

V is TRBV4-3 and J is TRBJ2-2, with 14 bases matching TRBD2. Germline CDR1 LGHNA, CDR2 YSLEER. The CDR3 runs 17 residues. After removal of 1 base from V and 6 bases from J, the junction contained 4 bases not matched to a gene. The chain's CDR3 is CASSQAGTSGSPGELFF. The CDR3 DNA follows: TGCGCCAGCAGCCAAGCAGGGACTAGCGGGAGTCCCGGGGAGCTGTTTTTT.

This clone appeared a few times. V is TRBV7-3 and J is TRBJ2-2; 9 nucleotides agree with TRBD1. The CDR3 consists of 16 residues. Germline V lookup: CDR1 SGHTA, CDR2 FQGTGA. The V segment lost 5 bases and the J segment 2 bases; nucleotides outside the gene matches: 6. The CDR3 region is CASSPGTGINTGELFF. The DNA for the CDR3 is TGTGCCAGCAGCCCCGGGACAGGGATTAACACCGGGGAGCTGTTTTTT.

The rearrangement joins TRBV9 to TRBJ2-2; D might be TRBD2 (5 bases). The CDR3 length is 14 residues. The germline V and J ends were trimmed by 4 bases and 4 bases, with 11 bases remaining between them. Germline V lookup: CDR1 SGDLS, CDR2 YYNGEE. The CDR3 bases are TGTGCCAGCAGCTCGGACTCTTTCACCGGGGAGCTGTTTTTT. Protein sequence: CASSSDSFTGELFF.